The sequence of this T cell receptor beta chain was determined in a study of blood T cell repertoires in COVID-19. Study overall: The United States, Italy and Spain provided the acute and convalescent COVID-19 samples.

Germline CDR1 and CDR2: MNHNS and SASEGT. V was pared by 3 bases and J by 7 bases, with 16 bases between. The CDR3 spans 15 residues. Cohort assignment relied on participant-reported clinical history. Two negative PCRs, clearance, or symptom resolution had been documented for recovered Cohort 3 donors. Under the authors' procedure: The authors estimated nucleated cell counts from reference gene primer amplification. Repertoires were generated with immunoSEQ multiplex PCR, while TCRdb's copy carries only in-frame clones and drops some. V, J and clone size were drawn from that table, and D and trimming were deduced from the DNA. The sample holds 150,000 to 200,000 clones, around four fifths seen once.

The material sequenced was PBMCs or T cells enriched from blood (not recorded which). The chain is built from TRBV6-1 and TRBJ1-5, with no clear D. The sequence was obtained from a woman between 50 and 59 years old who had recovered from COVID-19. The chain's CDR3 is CASSDLAGKVQPQHF. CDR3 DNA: TGTGCCAGCAGTGACCTCGCGGGGAAGGTCCAGCCCCAGCATTTT.